Given below is one T cell receptor beta chain in context. These data are taken from a study of T-cell reconstitution after alpha-beta-depleted transplantation in children. This CDR3 comprises 14 residues. Germline loops: CDR1 DFQATT, CDR2 SNEGSKA (reference sequence). J gave up 4 bases and V 5 bases, and 5 bases lay outside the gene matches. Unique molecular identifiers were incorporated during preparation of the TCRbeta library. Using its own MiXCR run on the PCR reads, TCRdb lists one record per CDR3 protein. In the table there are 500,000 to 750,000 distinct CDR3 sequences, around 13% of which are singletons.

V usage is TRBV20-1 and J usage is TRBJ2-1, with 10 bases matching TRBD2. This receptor was taken from a male patient aged 5 to 17 who had a stem cell transplant for acute myeloid leukemia, so the T cells may come from the graft donor. The starting material was PBMCs, mostly from graft donor cells, obtained 360 days after TCRalphabeta/CD19-depleted stem cell transplant. The CDR3, as DNA: TGCAGTGCTCCACGGACTAGCGGATACAATGAGCAGTTCTTC. Its translation is CSAPRTSGYNEQFF.